This T cell receptor (beta chain) originates from a study of T cell repertoires in cytomegalovirus infection. At the level of the study: The authors used CMV epitopes that were HLA-C-restricted (recently identified) and HLA-B-restricted (well studied).

The CDR3 is made up of 12 amino acids. CDR1 is SGDLS, CDR2 YYNGEE, per germline. The germline V and J ends were trimmed by 0 bases and 5 bases, with 2 bases remaining between them. Turning to this clonotype: Its target is not known.

In TCRdb, the reads were re-called with MiXCR into one record per CDR3 protein. The sample includes about 83,000 distinct CDR3 sequences, over 25% seen only once; the top ten take approximately 71%. Study-wide points: Within the response measured ex vivo, HLA-C-restricted CMV-specific TCR beta clonotypes were dominant.

This clonotype originated in a human donor in good health (CMV status not recorded). Some clones in this sample may be carry-over from other donors' samples. The rearrangement uses TRBV9 and TRBJ2-2; no firm D call. Here the sequenced sample was CD8+ T cells from cultured PBMCs, taken from culture after CMV antigen stimulation. CDR3 amino acids: CASSVGTGELFF. The CDR3 nucleotides read TGTGCCAGCAGCGTAGGGACCGGGGAGCTGTTTTTT.